These 26 T cell receptor beta chains share one sample of origin, sequenced in a study of blood T cell repertoires in COVID-19. TCRdb's copy holds only in-frame clones and misses some; the assay was immunoSEQ multiplex PCR. The sample consists of over 450,000 clones, roughly 89% of them appearing once. The sequenced sample consisted of peripheral blood. The receptors derive from a young man with COVID-19, enrolled during active disease.

The gene calls are TRBV29-1 and TRBJ2-6; 8 positions agree with TRBD1. The germline V gene has CDR1 SQVTM and CDR2 ANQGSEA. With 6 bases clipped from V and 2 bases from J, the junction kept 15 bases outside the gene matches. This CDR3 has 18 amino acids. The CDR3 DNA reads TGCAGCGTACGCTTTTCCGGGACAGGACCGCCTGGGGCCAACGTCCTGACTTTC. It yields the protein CSVRFSGTGPPGANVLTF.

The chain employs TRBV27 and TRBJ1-2; D is unresolved. Between the trimmed V and J ends, which lost 2 bases and 3 bases, there was a span of 13 bases. There are 15 residues in the CDR3. The germline CDR1 and CDR2 sequences are MNHEY and SMNVEV (reference sequence). DNA of the CDR3: TGTGCCAGCAGTTTAGGGGTAGCGCGGGACTATGGCTACACCTTC. This sequence encodes CASSLGVARDYGYTF.

The rearrangement links TRBV12-5 to TRBJ2-7, with D perhaps matching TRBD2 (7 bases). Per the germline V gene, CDR1 is LGHNT and CDR2 is FRNRAP. This CDR3 is 15 amino acids long. The V end was cut by 2 bases, the J end by 3 bases, with 14 bases between. The CDR3 DNA reads TGTGCTAGTGGTTTGACAGGGTCGGGAGGCTACGAGCAGTACTTC. Protein: CASGLTGSGGYEQYF.

V gene TRBV4-1 combines with J gene TRBJ2-1; weak D call: TRBD2 (5 bases). This CDR3 spans 13 amino acids. Trimming took off 5 bases at V and 4 bases at J, with 9 bases between the two ends. Germline V gene lookup returns CDR1 MGHRA and CDR2 YSYEKL. The CDR3 DNA reads as TGCGCCAGCAGCGGACTGTATTACAATGAGCAGTTCTTC. It yields the protein CASSGLYYNEQFF.

The sample holds many counts of this clone. The J gene is TRBJ1-4, the V gene TRBV25-1; D unresolved. CDR3 length: 17 amino acids. Trimming left V 2 bases short and J 2 bases short, with 15 bases between. Germline V gene lookup returns CDR1 MGHDK and CDR2 SYGVNS. CDR3 sequence reads: CASSEKASRPTNEKLFF. The CDR3 bases are TGTGCCAGCAGTGAAAAAGCCTCCAGGCCCACTAATGAAAAACTGTTTTTT.

This chain uses TRBV11-2 with TRBJ1-5; D is possibly TRBD1 (6 bases). V was cut by 5 bases and J by 3 bases, with 14 bases left in between. This CDR3 is 15 amino acids long. Germline loops: CDR1 SGHAT, CDR2 FQNNGV. The CDR3 region has the DNA TGTGCCAGCAGCAACTCGGGGGGGCCCAATCAGCCCCAGCATTTT. It translates to CASSNSGGPNQPQHF.

V usage is TRBV29-1 and J usage is TRBJ2-1, with TRBD1 as a possible D gene (6 bases). V lost 4 bases and J 2 bases, leaving 9 bases between the germline ends. This CDR3 region has 13 residues. The germline V gene encodes CDR1 SQVTM and CDR2 ANQGSEA. The CDR3 sequence is CSVVQGPYNEQFF. CDR3 nucleotide sequence: TGCAGCGTTGTACAGGGCCCCTACAATGAGCAGTTCTTC.

In this sample, this clone turned up once. The rearrangement joins TRBV7-9 to TRBJ2-3; D remains ambiguous. V was clipped by 5 bases and J by 2 bases, with 14 bases between them. This CDR3 spans 15 amino acids. Germline loops: CDR1 SEHNR, CDR2 FQNEAQ (reference sequence). The CDR3 nucleotides read TGTGCCAGCAGCCACCGACTTGTACCCACAGATACGCAGTATTTT. Translated: CASSHRLVPTDTQYF.

V is TRBV19 and J is TRBJ1-2; 7 bases agree with TRBD1. V trimming: 8 bases; J trimming: 8 bases; junction bases outside the gene matches: 11. This CDR3 contains 13 residues. CDR1 is LNHDA, CDR2 SQIVND, per germline (reference sequence). The CDR3 bases are TGTGCCAGTCGCGCCGGACAGGTCCCGGGCTACACCTTC. This encodes CASRAGQVPGYTF.

The chain recombines TRBV12-5 with TRBJ2-7, with 7 bases lining up with TRBD1. The CDR3 loop spans 16 amino acids. V was pared by 1 base and J by 0 bases, with 6 bases of the junction left unmatched. CDR1 is LGHNT and CDR2 is FRNRAP in the germline V gene. Here the CDR3 reads CASGLDDWDSSYEQYF. The DNA for the CDR3 is TGTGCTAGTGGTTTGGACGATTGGGACAGCTCCTACGAGCAGTACTTC.

This rearrangement joins TRBV2 to TRBJ2-2; D not resolved. The germline V gene has CDR1 SNHLY and CDR2 FYNNEI. The CDR3 covers 13 residues. The V end was cut by 7 bases, the J end by 0 bases, with 6 bases between. This CDR3 reads CASTQTNTGELFF. For the CDR3, the DNA is TGTGCCAGCACCCAGACGAACACCGGGGAGCTGTTTTTT.

This sequence joins TRBV24-1 and TRBJ1-4, with TRBD1 identical over 8 bases. Unmatched junction bases numbered 7, after V lost 4 bases and J lost 7 bases. The germline V gene has CDR1 KGHDR and CDR2 SFDVKD. The CDR3 consists of 15 residues. The CDR3 reads CATSEPTGDGEKLFF. CDR3 nucleotides: TGTGCCACCAGTGAGCCGACAGGGGACGGTGAAAAACTGTTTTTT.

The genes are TRBV7-8 and TRBJ2-7; 7 nucleotides match TRBD1. Trimming at V came to 5 bases and at J to 0 bases, leaving 4 bases not matched to a gene. The CDR3 is 14 amino acids. In germline, CDR1 is SGHVS, CDR2 FQNEAQ. The CDR3, as DNA: TGTGCCAGCAGCGAGGGACAGCTCTCCTACGAGCAGTACTTC. The encoded protein is CASSEGQLSYEQYF. Filled out from reference TRBV7-8 and TRBJ2-7, the complete variable domain reads GAGVSQSPRYKVAKRGQDVALRCDPISGHVSLFWYQQALGQGPEFLTYFQNEAQLDKSGLPSDRFFAERPEGSVSTLKIQRTQQEDSAVYLCASSEGQLSYEQYFGPGTRLTVT.

This chain connects TRBV4-2 to TRBJ2-6, with 7 bases identical to TRBD2. Germline CDR1 and CDR2: LGHNA and YNFKEQ. Trimming at V came to 3 bases and at J to 2 bases, leaving 13 bases not matched to a gene. The CDR3 length is 19 residues. The CDR3 loop reads CASSQAPGGGRPGANVLTF. CDR3 nucleotide sequence: TGTGCCAGCAGCCAGGCGCCGGGAGGAGGCCGCCCTGGGGCCAACGTCCTGACTTTC.

This clone occurred once. This chain uses TRBV27 with TRBJ2-3; D is perhaps TRBD1 (6 bases). The CDR3 runs to 15 residues. CDR1 MNHEY and CDR2 SMNVEV come from the germline V gene (reference sequence). V gave up 7 bases and J gave up 2 bases, with 16 bases separating them. The CDR3 sequence: CASTSGTKSTDTQYF. As DNA, the CDR3 is TGTGCCAGCACGTCCGGGACAAAGTCCACAGATACGCAGTATTTT.

The J gene is TRBJ2-7, the V gene TRBV6-1; TRBD1 matches 7 bases. V lost 4 bases and J lost 4; bases outside the gene matches: 13. The germline V gene encodes CDR1 MNHNS and CDR2 SASEGT. CDR3 size: 16 residues. As DNA, the CDR3 is TGTGCCAGCAGTGCAGGGGGTCTGCGCCCAAGGTACGAGCAGTACTTC. Translation gives CASSAGGLRPRYEQYF.

The rearrangement joins TRBV2 to TRBJ1-1, with a possible D match to TRBD1 (6 bases). The CDR3 has 12 residues. Per the germline V gene, CDR1 is SNHLY and CDR2 is FYNNEI. V was trimmed by 7 bases and J by 1 base, leaving 7 bases between them. CDR3 DNA: TGTGCCAGCAAGACAGGGAACACTGAAGCTTTCTTT. Protein sequence: CASKTGNTEAFF.

The chain uses TRBV5-1 and TRBJ2-3; D gene uncertain. Per the germline V gene, CDR1 is SGHRS and CDR2 is YFSETQ. The CDR3 spans 16 residues. V was cut by 0 bases and J by 0 bases, with 11 bases left in between. The CDR3 nucleotides read TGCGCCAGCAGCTTGGTGGGCAGAACTAGCACAGATACGCAGTATTTT. Residues: CASSLVGRTSTDTQYF. Full variable domain (rest looked up from reference TRBV5-1 and TRBJ2-3): KAGVTQTPRYLIKTRGQQVTLSCSPISGHRSVSWYQQTPGQGLQFLFEYFSETQRNKGNFPGRFSGRQFSNSRSEMNVSTLELGDSALYLCASSLVGRTSTDTQYFGPGTRLTVL.

The chain joins TRBV7-7 to TRBJ2-1; 8 bases fit TRBD2. V lost 1 base to trimming and J lost 7 bases; unmatched junction nucleotides: 6. This CDR3 region has 15 residues. The germline V gene encodes CDR1 SSHAT and CDR2 FNYEAQ (reference sequence). The DNA of the CDR3 is TGTGCCAGCAGCTTAGACGGGGGGGCTGCGAATGAGCAGTTCTTC. Translated: CASSLDGGAANEQFF. Complete variable domain (other parts from reference TRBV7-7 and TRBJ2-1): GAGVSQSPRYKVTKRGQDVTLRCDPISSHATLYWYQQALGQGPEFLTYFNYEAQPDKSGLPSDRFSAERPEGSISTLTIQRTEQRDSAMYRCASSLDGGAANEQFFGPGTRLTVL.

The chain carries TRBV19 and TRBJ1-5; D is unresolved. V was trimmed by 0 bases and J by 5 bases, leaving 14 bases between them. Germline-derived CDR1 and CDR2 are LNHDA and SQIVND (reference sequence). The CDR3 consists of 16 residues. CDR3 residues: CASSIDPAVPYQPQHF. DNA of the CDR3: TGTGCCAGTAGTATAGACCCCGCGGTCCCTTATCAGCCCCAGCATTTT.

The V and J genes are TRBV12-3 or TRBV12-4 and TRBJ2-1; tentatively, D is TRBD2 (5 bases). Trimming removed 6 bases from V and 4 bases from J, with 7 bases in between. CDR3 length: 12 amino acids. The CDR3 sequence is CASSGNYNEQFF. DNA of the CDR3: TGTGCCAGCAGCGGGAATTACAATGAGCAGTTCTTC.

The CDR3 here is CASSPSQETQYF. CDR3 DNA sequence: TGTGCCAGCAGCCCTTCCCAAGAGACCCAGTACTTC. V gene TRBV7-8 combines with J gene TRBJ2-5; D is unclear. The CDR3 has 12 residues. Germline CDR1 is SGHVS and CDR2 is FQNEAQ. Trimming cost V 5 bases and J 1 base, with 5 bases left between them.

The genes are TRBV2 and TRBJ2-7; no definite D call. Germline lookup yields CDR1 SNHLY and CDR2 FYNNEI. This CDR3 region has 13 residues. V was trimmed by 4 bases and J by 2 bases, leaving 9 bases between them. The CDR3: CASSGQTPYEQYF. CDR3 bases: TGTGCCAGCAGTGGACAAACTCCCTACGAGCAGTACTTC.

This clone has just one count. The CDR3 nucleotides are TGCGCCAGCAGCGTCGGCGGGATCTCCTACAATGAGCAGTTCTTC. Protein: CASSVGGISYNEQFF. The chain uses TRBV5-1 and TRBJ2-1, with D maybe TRBD2 (6 bases). Germline V gene sequence: CDR1 SGHRS, CDR2 YFSETQ. The CDR3 sequence is 15 residues long. V was pared by 4 bases and J by 0 bases, with 11 bases between. Complete variable domain (other parts from reference TRBV5-1 and TRBJ2-1): KAGVTQTPRYLIKTRGQQVTLSCSPISGHRSVSWYQQTPGQGLQFLFEYFSETQRNKGNFPGRFSGRQFSNSRSEMNVSTLELGDSALYLCASSVGGISYNEQFFGPGTRLTVL.

The DNA for the CDR3 is TGTGCCAGCAGCCAATCCTCGGGTTTAGGAGACACCATATATTTT. Its translation is CASSQSSGLGDTIYF. The V gene is TRBV14, the J gene TRBJ1-3; D uncertain. Trimming shortened V by 2 bases and J by 8 bases, and 16 bases separated the two germline ends. The CDR3 loop spans 15 amino acids. Germline CDR1 and CDR2: SGHDN and FVKESK.

In DNA form, the CDR3 reads TGTGCCAGTAGTGCCCCGGGGTCAGAGACCCAGTACTTC. It translates to CASSAPGSETQYF. The chain links TRBV19 to TRBJ2-5; tentatively, D is TRBD2 (5 bases). The V and J ends lost 5 bases and 4 bases respectively, with 11 bases between them. This CDR3 comprises 13 residues. Germline lookup yields CDR1 LNHDA and CDR2 SQIVND (reference sequence). Supplemented by reference TRBV19 and TRBJ2-5, the full variable domain reads DGGITQSPKYLFRKEGQNVTLSCEQNLNHDAMYWYRQDPGQGLRLIYYSQIVNDFQKGDIAEGYSVSREKKESFPLTVTSAQKNPTAFYLCASSAPGSETQYFGPGTRLLVL.